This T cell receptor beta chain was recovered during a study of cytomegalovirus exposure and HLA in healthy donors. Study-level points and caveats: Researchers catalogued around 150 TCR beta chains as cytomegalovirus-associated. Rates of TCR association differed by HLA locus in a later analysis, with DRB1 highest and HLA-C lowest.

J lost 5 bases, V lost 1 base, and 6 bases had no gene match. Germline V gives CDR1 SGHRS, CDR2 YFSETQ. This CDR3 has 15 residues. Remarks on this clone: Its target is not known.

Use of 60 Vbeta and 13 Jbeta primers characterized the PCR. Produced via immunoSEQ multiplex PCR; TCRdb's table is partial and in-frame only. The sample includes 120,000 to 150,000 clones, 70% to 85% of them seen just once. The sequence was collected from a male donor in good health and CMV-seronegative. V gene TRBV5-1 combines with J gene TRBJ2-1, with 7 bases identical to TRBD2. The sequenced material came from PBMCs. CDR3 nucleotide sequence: TGCGCCAGCAGCTTGAGGCTAGCGGTGAACAATGAGCAGTTCTTC. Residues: CASSLRLAVNNEQFF.